These 20 T cell receptor beta chains were all obtained from the same sample, sequenced in a study of shared clonotypes between healthy human individuals. The protocol was immunoSEQ multiplex PCR, while the TCRdb copy is restricted to in-frame clones and leaves out a portion. The data hold more than 2 million clones, with roughly 93% observed a single time. The naive CD8 fraction comprised CD45RO-negative cells positively selected for CCR7 and excluded terminally differentiated effector memory CD45RA+ cells. Material for sequencing was naive CD8+ T cells from PBMCs. Receptor source: a young man in good health. Some clones in this sample may be carry-over from other donors' samples.

The chain couples TRBV27 to TRBJ2-3; TRBD1 matches 8 bases. This CDR3 is 14 amino acids long. V lost 9 bases, J lost 5 bases, and 10 bases stayed unmatched. Germline lookup yields CDR1 MNHEY and CDR2 SMNVEV (reference sequence). The CDR3 DNA reads TGTGCCAGAAAGGACAGGGCGGGTGAAGATACGCAGTATTTT. Protein: CARKDRAGEDTQYF.

This chain uses TRBV27 with TRBJ1-4; the D is unclear. This CDR3 has 14 residues. Trimming cost V 5 bases and J 3 bases, with 10 bases left between them. Germline CDR1 and CDR2: MNHEY and SMNVEV (reference sequence). The CDR3: CASSPRVANEKLFF. For the CDR3, the DNA is TGTGCCAGCAGTCCCCGGGTGGCTAATGAAAAACTGTTTTTT.

With regard to this clone: Distinct nucleotide sequences in the sample also encode this CDR3. The chain employs TRBV29-1 and TRBJ2-2, with TRBD2 matching 13 bases. The CDR3 has 16 amino acids. Germline V gives CDR1 SQVTM, CDR2 ANQGSEA. V was pared by 3 bases and J by 0 bases, with 1 base of the junction left unmatched. The CDR3 reads CSVEGLAGTNTGELFF. CDR3 nucleotide sequence: TGCAGCGTTGAGGGACTAGCGGGGACGAACACCGGGGAGCTGTTTTTT.

In DNA, the CDR3 is TGTGCCAGCAGAAGTCGGACTAGCGGTATAACAACCTACGAGCAGTACTTC. This encodes CASRSRTSGITTYEQYF. V and J are TRBV28 and TRBJ2-7, with 10 bases aligning to TRBD2. Germline CDR1 and CDR2: MDHEN and SYDVKM. The CDR3 has 17 amino acids. Losses at the gene ends were 6 bases for V and 2 bases for J; bases not matched to a gene: 13.

This chain links TRBV19 with TRBJ1-2; no firm D call. Trimming stripped 5 bases from V and 9 bases from J, with 16 bases between. The CDR3 sequence is 13 residues long. Germline lookup yields CDR1 LNHDA and CDR2 SQIVND (reference sequence). CDR3 nucleotides: TGTGCCAGTAGTTCCTCGATATCCCATCGCTACACCTTC. Translating gives CASSSSISHRYTF.

This clone was counted between two and nine times. The chain employs TRBV6-1 and TRBJ1-4; 7 bases map to TRBD1. This CDR3 has 14 residues. V lost 3 bases to trimming and J lost 4 bases; unmatched junction nucleotides: 2. The germline gives CDR1 MNHNS, CDR2 SASEGT. CDR3 nucleotides: TGTGCCAGCAGTGAGAACAGGGGTAATGAAAAACTGTTTTTT. As protein: CASSENRGNEKLFF.

The chain is built from TRBV27 and TRBJ2-1, with D possibly being TRBD2 (6 bases). CDR1 is MNHEY, CDR2 SMNVEV, per germline (reference sequence). This CDR3 has 16 residues. Trimming left V 5 bases short and J 16 bases short, with 30 bases between. As DNA, the CDR3 is TGTGCCAGCAGTCCGATACCGGGACTGGGTTTTGCGGGTTGTTTCTTC. It specifies CASSPIPGLGFAGCFF.

The V gene is TRBV7-8, the J gene TRBJ2-1, with D perhaps TRBD1 or TRBD2 (5 bases each). V was pared by 1 base and J by 2 bases, with 9 bases between. CDR1 and CDR2 (germline): SGHVS, FQNEAQ. This CDR3 comprises 15 residues. The CDR3 region is CASSLVGVTYNEQFF. The CDR3, as DNA: TGTGCCAGCAGCTTAGTGGGGGTCACCTACAATGAGCAGTTCTTC.

As for this clone: The identical CDR3 is also encoded by other nucleotide sequences in the sample. CDR3 nucleotide sequence: TGTGCCAGCAGTTGGGGACTAGCGGGAGGCACAGATACGCAGTATTTT. It codes for CASSWGLAGGTDTQYF. This chain joins TRBV27 and TRBJ2-3, with 14 nucleotides matching TRBD2. This CDR3 contains 16 residues. V lost 4 bases, J lost 1 base, and 1 base stayed unmatched. CDR1 and CDR2 from the germline V gene are MNHEY and SMNVEV (reference sequence).

The CDR3 DNA sequence: TGTGCCAGTGCACAGGGAATTACGAACACCGGGGAGCTGTTTTTT. As protein: CASAQGITNTGELFF. The V and J genes are TRBV19 and TRBJ2-2, with D possibly being TRBD1 (6 bases). V was clipped by 8 bases and J by 0 bases, with 13 bases between them. CDR1 is LNHDA, CDR2 SQIVND, per germline (reference sequence). The CDR3 is 15 residues long.

This clone occurred once. The junction departs from germline at one end; a sequencing error may be responsible. This chain links TRBV4-1 with TRBJ2-5; 11 bases map to TRBD1. The V gene's germline CDR1 is MGHRA and CDR2 YSYEKL. The CDR3 runs to 16 residues. CDR3 amino acids: CASSEEDRGLVETQYF. CDR3 coding DNA: TGCGCCAGCAGCGAAGAGGACAGGGGGCTTGTTGAGACCCAGTACTTC.

The chain is built from TRBV19 and TRBJ1-5; D is unresolved. Germline lookup yields CDR1 LNHDA and CDR2 SQIVND (reference sequence). The CDR3 runs to 15 residues. Trimming left V 5 bases short and J 2 bases short, with 13 bases between. The chain's CDR3 is CASSEPVGGNQPQHF. In DNA, the CDR3 is TGTGCCAGTAGTGAACCCGTGGGAGGCAATCAGCCCCAGCATTTT.

This sequence joins TRBV6-6 and TRBJ2-1; unclear D gene. Germline loops: CDR1 MNHNY, CDR2 SVGAGI (reference sequence). V lost 4 bases and J lost 3, with 4 bases in between. This CDR3 region has 12 residues. CDR3 nucleotide sequence: TGTGCCAGCAGTTGGATCTACAATGAGCAGTTCTTC. Its protein product is CASSWIYNEQFF.

For this clone: The sample carries other DNA sequences with the same CDR3. The chain carries TRBV27 and TRBJ2-7, with D possibly matching TRBD1 (5 bases). CDR1 is MNHEY and CDR2 is SMNVEV in the germline V gene (reference sequence). The CDR3 length is 13 residues. The germline V and J ends were trimmed by 5 bases and 0 bases, with 8 bases remaining between them. CDR3 nucleotides: TGTGCCAGCAGTAGAGACAGCTCCTACGAGCAGTACTTC. It yields the protein CASSRDSSYEQYF.

This chain connects TRBV7-9 to TRBJ2-5; D remains ambiguous. From germline, CDR1 is SEHNR and CDR2 FQNEAQ (reference sequence). The CDR3 contains 16 residues. Trimming removed 2 bases from V and 5 bases from J, with 18 bases in between. Written as DNA, the CDR3 is TGTGCCAGCAGCTTATTAGTGGGCAGTCACTGGGAGACCCAGTACTTC. Amino acids: CASSLLVGSHWETQYF.

This CDR3 reads CASSLGLAGWIGELFF. In DNA form, the CDR3 reads TGTGCCAGCAGTTTAGGGCTAGCGGGATGGATCGGGGAGCTGTTTTTT. The chain joins TRBV27 to TRBJ2-2; 9 bases are shared with TRBD2. This CDR3 is built from 16 residues. Trimming at V came to 2 bases and at J to 7 bases, leaving 8 bases not matched to a gene. Germline CDR1 MNHEY, CDR2 SMNVEV (reference sequence).

As for this clone: This sample includes further DNA sequences coding for the same CDR3. The chain employs TRBV5-4 and TRBJ2-7, with 8 bases matching TRBD1. CDR1 is SGHNT, CDR2 YYREEE, per germline (reference sequence). J was trimmed by 4 bases and V by 0 bases; bases with no gene match: 6. The CDR3 totals 15 residues. The CDR3 sequence is CASSLGQGAIYEQYF. The CDR3 DNA follows: TGTGCCAGCAGCTTGGGGCAGGGGGCGATTTACGAGCAGTACTTC.

Points on this clone: The same CDR3 can be traced to other DNA sequences in this sample. DNA for the CDR3: TGTGCCAGCAGCTTAAGACTAGCGGGAGGAAAAGATACGCAGTATTTT. This sequence encodes CASSLRLAGGKDTQYF. The gene calls are TRBV7-9 and TRBJ2-3, with 13 bases that match TRBD2. V lost 2 bases and J lost 5; bases outside the gene matches: 4. Germline V CDR1 and CDR2: SEHNR, FQNEAQ (reference sequence). There are 16 residues in the CDR3.

The chain employs TRBV4-1 and TRBJ2-7; 12 nucleotides agree with TRBD2. This CDR3 is built from 17 residues. The V gene's germline CDR1 is MGHRA and CDR2 YSYEKL. V lost 0 bases and J lost 2; bases outside the gene matches: 5. In nucleotides, the CDR3 is TGCGCCAGCAGCCAAGATCTTCGGACTAGCGGGACCTACGAGCAGTACTTC. Its translation: CASSQDLRTSGTYEQYF.

Concerning this clone itself: Other DNA sequences in the sample encode the same CDR3. The V call is TRBV4-2, the J call TRBJ1-3; 8 bases are a match to TRBD1. Germline assignment: CDR1 LGHNA and CDR2 YNFKEQ. The CDR3 totals 15 residues. Trimming cost V 0 bases and J 3 bases; bases outside gene matches: 1. The CDR3 loop reads CASSQDRGLGNTIYF. CDR3 sequence (DNA): TGTGCCAGCAGCCAAGACAGGGGGCTTGGAAACACCATATATTTT.